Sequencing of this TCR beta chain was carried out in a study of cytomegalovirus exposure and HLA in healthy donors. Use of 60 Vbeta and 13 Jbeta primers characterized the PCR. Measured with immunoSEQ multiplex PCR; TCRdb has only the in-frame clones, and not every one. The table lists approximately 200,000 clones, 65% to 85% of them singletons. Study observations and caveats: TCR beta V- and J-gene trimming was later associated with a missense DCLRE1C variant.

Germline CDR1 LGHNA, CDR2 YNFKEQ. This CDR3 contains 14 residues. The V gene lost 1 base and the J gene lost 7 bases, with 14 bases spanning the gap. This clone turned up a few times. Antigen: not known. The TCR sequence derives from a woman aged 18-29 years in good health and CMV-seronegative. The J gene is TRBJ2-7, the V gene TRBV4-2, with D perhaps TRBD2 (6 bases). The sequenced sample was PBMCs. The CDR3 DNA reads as TGTGCCAGCAGCCAAGGATTGATGGCGGGGGAGCAGTACTTC. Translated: CASSQGLMAGEQYF.